Presented here are 26 T cell receptor beta chains from one specimen sequenced in a study of blood T cell repertoires in COVID-19 (dated by TCRdb to 2018 to 2020). The library was prepared using the immunoSEQ multiplex PCR assay. TCRdb retrieved this table from immuneACCESS and kept in-frame rearrangements only. Not all clones are present; in checked studies, unresolved V genes account for under half, and no reason is known for the remainder. The sample profile shows around 41,000 clones; over 80% of them were found once. The ten biggest clones cover around 14% of the sample. Input material: peripheral blood. Receptors were obtained from a woman aged 30 to 39 in a cohort sampled during active COVID-19.

This clone occurred once. This rearrangement joins TRBV4-3 to TRBJ2-3, with D possibly being TRBD2 (5 bases). The CDR3 is made up of 17 amino acids. V was cut by 0 bases and J by 0 bases, with 13 bases left in between. Germline V lookup: CDR1 LGHNA, CDR2 YSLEER. The CDR3: CASSQDGPRGSTDTQYF. CDR3 nucleotides: TGCGCCAGCAGCCAAGATGGGCCTCGCGGGAGCACAGATACGCAGTATTTT.

A note on this clone: A junction end diverges from the germline sequence, so it may reflect a read error. The J gene is TRBJ2-3, the V gene TRBV10-1; D is perhaps TRBD1 or TRBD2 (5 bases each). The CDR3 loop spans 15 amino acids. In germline, CDR1 is WNHNN, CDR2 SYGVQD (reference sequence). This CDR3 reads CASSGTLGRRGTQYF. In nucleotides, the CDR3 is TGCGCCAGTAGTGGGACCTTAGGGAGACGGGGTACGCAGTATTTT.

The rearrangement uses TRBV9 and TRBJ2-3; tentative D call: TRBD1 (6 bases). Trimming shortened V by 4 bases and J by 0 bases, and 18 bases separated the two germline ends. This CDR3 is built from 17 residues. Germline CDR1 and CDR2: SGDLS and YYNGEE. The CDR3 protein is CASSPEGGLDSTDTQYF. CDR3 DNA sequence: TGTGCCAGCAGCCCTGAAGGGGGTCTCGATAGCACAGATACGCAGTATTTT.

The chain couples TRBV6-5 to TRBJ2-7; 9 bases match TRBD2. Germline assignment: CDR1 MNHEY and CDR2 SVGAGI. CDR3 size: 16 residues. The junction had 6 bases not matched to a gene; V was cut back by 0 bases and J by 3 bases. The CDR3 is CASSYSTSGTIYEQYF. As DNA, the CDR3 is TGTGCCAGCAGTTACTCGACTAGCGGAACTATCTACGAGCAGTACTTC.

The V gene is TRBV28, the J gene TRBJ2-4; 11 bases fit TRBD1. CDR1 MDHEN and CDR2 SYDVKM come from the germline V gene. The CDR3 has 19 residues. Trimming at V came to 5 bases and at J to 1 base, leaving 13 bases not matched to a gene. The CDR3 bases are TGTGCCAGCAGTGCCCGGACAGGGGGCATCACTTTGGCCAAAAACATTCAGTACTTC. This sequence encodes CASSARTGGITLAKNIQYF.

V usage is TRBV28 and J usage is TRBJ1-1; 9 bases agree with TRBD1. Germline assignment: CDR1 MDHEN and CDR2 SYDVKM. The junction had 19 bases not matched to a gene; V was cut back by 8 bases and J by 0 bases. The CDR3 spans 19 residues. The CDR3 loop is CASPPVSPGQGSVNTEAFF. The CDR3 region has the DNA TGTGCCAGCCCTCCCGTTAGTCCGGGACAGGGATCAGTGAACACTGAAGCTTTCTTT.

This clone was picked up one time. The genes are TRBV24-1 and TRBJ2-5; 10 nucleotides align to TRBD1. This CDR3 region has 15 residues. Germline assignment: CDR1 KGHDR and CDR2 SFDVKD. Losses at the gene ends were 3 bases for V and 5 bases for J; bases not matched to a gene: 5. The CDR3 DNA is TGTGCCACCAGTGATCCGTGGGGACAGGGGGAGACCCAGTACTTC. It is translated as CATSDPWGQGETQYF.

The chain uses TRBV24-1 and TRBJ2-3; D not resolved. The germline gives CDR1 KGHDR, CDR2 SFDVKD. With 4 bases removed from V and 3 bases from J, the gap between germline ends came to 13 bases. This CDR3 has 15 amino acids. The CDR3 sequence: CATSDSTPRTDTQYF. CDR3 nucleotide sequence: TGTGCCACCAGTGACTCAACCCCGAGGACAGATACGCAGTATTTT.

The V gene is TRBV7-2, the J gene TRBJ2-3; the match to TRBD2 covers 14 bases. J was trimmed by 14 bases and V by 4 bases; bases with no gene match: 17. Per germline, CDR1 SGHTA and CDR2 FQGNSA. This CDR3 is 17 amino acids long. The CDR3 DNA follows: TGTGCCAGCAGCTACGCCTCCGGGACTAGCGGGAGCGGGTTTATGTATTTT. This encodes CASSYASGTSGSGFMYF.

This chain connects TRBV7-3 to TRBJ2-1; the D gene is possibly TRBD2 (6 bases). From germline, CDR1 is SGHTA and CDR2 FQGTGA. The V end lost 4 bases, the J end lost 4 bases, and 14 bases lay between the germline ends. This CDR3 spans 15 amino acids. The CDR3 is CASSYRPGGYNEQFF. CDR3 bases: TGTGCCAGCAGCTACCGCCCTGGAGGGTACAATGAGCAGTTCTTC. The whole variable domain, filled in from reference TRBV7-3 and TRBJ2-1, reads GAGVSQTPSNKVTEKGKYVELRCDPISGHTALYWYRQSLGQGPEFLIYFQGTGAADDSGLPNDRFFAVRPEGSVSTLKIQRTERGDSAVYLCASSYRPGGYNEQFFGPGTRLTVL.

A few counts support this clone. The rearrangement links TRBV5-1 to TRBJ1-3; 11 bases fit TRBD1. This CDR3 region has 16 residues. Germline CDR1 reads SGHRS; CDR2 reads YFSETQ. The trim removed 0 bases at V and 3 bases at J, leaving 2 bases unmatched. CDR3 sequence: CASSLGTGGFGNTIYF. DNA of the CDR3: TGCGCCAGCAGCTTGGGGACAGGGGGCTTTGGAAACACCATATATTTT.

The rearrangement uses TRBV30 and TRBJ2-3; 7 bases map to TRBD2. CDR3 length: 14 residues. Germline lookup yields CDR1 GTSNPN and CDR2 SVGIG (reference sequence). The trim removed 3 bases at V and 2 bases at J, leaving 5 bases unmatched. The CDR3 DNA reads as TGTGCCTGGAGCCCTACTAGCGCCACAGATACGCAGTATTTT. It specifies CAWSPTSATDTQYF.

Concerning this clone itself: At one end the junction does not follow the germline gene, possibly because of a read error. The V gene is TRBV20-1, the J gene TRBJ2-1, with D possibly being TRBD1 (5 bases). Germline values: CDR1 DFQATT, CDR2 SNEGSKA (reference sequence). The CDR3 loop spans 11 amino acids. DNA for the CDR3: TGCAGTGCTAGCTTGGACATCTGGCAGCTCTTC. It encodes CSASLDIWQLF.

The genes are TRBV15 and TRBJ2-5; 9 bases line up with TRBD2. CDR1 and CDR2 (germline): LNHNV, YYDKDF (reference sequence). The V gene end was trimmed by 0 bases and the J gene end by 4 bases; junction bases not matched to a gene: 12. There are 18 residues in the CDR3. CDR3 in DNA: TGTGCCACCAGCAGAGATAAAGTAGGGCTAGCGGGAAGAGAGACCCAGTACTTC. It translates to CATSRDKVGLAGRETQYF.

The CDR3 nucleotides are TGTGCCAGTAGATCCTCCGGACAGGGTCACTATCAGCCCCAGCATTTT. Protein sequence: CASRSSGQGHYQPQHF. The V and J genes are TRBV19 and TRBJ1-5, with 8 bases aligning to TRBD1. The CDR3 consists of 16 residues. Germline values: CDR1 LNHDA, CDR2 SQIVND (reference sequence). J gave up 5 bases and V 6 bases, and 12 bases lay outside the gene matches.

V usage is TRBV24-1 and J usage is TRBJ2-3; possibly TRBD1 for D (6 bases). The length of the CDR3 is 16 residues. The germline V gene has CDR1 KGHDR and CDR2 SFDVKD. V lost 4 bases to trimming and J lost 7 bases, with 20 bases between them. DNA of the CDR3: TGTGCCACCAGTGACAGGGGAAGGGGAGATGTGCATACGCAGTATTTT. Protein sequence: CATSDRGRGDVHTQYF.

The rearrangement links TRBV3-1 (or the pseudogene TRBV3-2) to TRBJ2-7; 10 bases line up with TRBD2. The V and J ends lost 4 bases and 0 bases, in that order; junction bases with no gene match: 3. The CDR3 loop spans 15 amino acids. Germline values: CDR1 LGHDT, CDR2 YNNKEL (reference sequence). This CDR3 reads CASSPGTSVSYEQYF. Written as DNA, the CDR3 is TGTGCCAGCAGCCCCGGGACTAGCGTCTCCTACGAGCAGTACTTC.

This chain joins TRBV7-9 and TRBJ2-3; 10 bases fit TRBD2. Germline values: CDR1 SEHNR, CDR2 FQNEAQ (reference sequence). The V and J ends lost 1 base and 3 bases, in that order; junction bases with no gene match: 13. The CDR3 is made up of 19 amino acids. CDR3 sequence: CASSLGLAGEWEQTDTQYF. CDR3 coding DNA: TGTGCCAGCAGCTTAGGGCTAGCGGGAGAGTGGGAGCAGACAGATACGCAGTATTTT.

This sequence joins TRBV18 and TRBJ1-2; tentative D call: TRBD1 (5 bases). The V gene's germline CDR1 is KGHSH and CDR2 LQKENI. This CDR3 is 13 amino acids long. Trimming took off 2 bases at V and 2 bases at J, with 6 bases between the two ends. CDR3 protein: CASSPSGNYGYTF. As DNA, the CDR3 is TGTGCCAGCTCACCATCAGGGAACTATGGCTACACCTTC.

The rearrangement links TRBV6-5 to TRBJ2-3; D is ambiguous. Looked up from germline, CDR1 is MNHEY and CDR2 is SVGAGI. The CDR3 is 16 residues long. V was pared by 4 bases and J by 3 bases, with 17 bases between. CDR3 coding DNA: TGTGCCAGCAGTTCCTTATTTACTATATCTACAGATACGCAGTATTTT. This codes for CASSSLFTISTDTQYF.

The chain joins TRBV6-6 to TRBJ2-5, with a possible D match to TRBD2 (6 bases). Germline V lookup: CDR1 MNHNY, CDR2 SVGAGI (reference sequence). Trimming took 0 bases from V and 4 from J, leaving 12 bases between them. This CDR3 comprises 15 residues. This chain's CDR3 is CASSYSRPGVETQYF. The CDR3, as DNA: TGTGCCAGCAGTTACTCGAGGCCGGGGGTAGAGACCCAGTACTTC.

This chain connects TRBV23-1 to TRBJ1-5, with D possibly being TRBD1 (6 bases). TRBV23-1 falls under the ORF class, with uncertain function. Between the trimmed V and J ends, which lost 5 bases and 5 bases, there was a span of 13 bases. The CDR3 totals 14 residues. CDR3 sequence reads: CASSIRDNYQPQHF. The CDR3, as DNA: TGCGCCAGCAGTATCCGGGACAACTATCAGCCCCAGCATTTT.

The rearrangement joins TRBV28 to TRBJ2-3; TRBD2 might be the D (6 bases). The V and J ends lost 5 bases and 7 bases respectively, with 10 bases between them. CDR1 MDHEN and CDR2 SYDVKM come from the germline V gene. CDR3 size: 12 residues. The CDR3 loop reads CASSVGGNTQYF. The CDR3 nucleotides read TGTGCCAGCAGTGTGGGGGGAAATACGCAGTATTTT.

For the CDR3, the DNA is TGTGCCAGTAGATTGGGGACTAGCGGCATTTACGAGCAGTACTTC. Amino acid sequence: CASRLGTSGIYEQYF. This chain joins TRBV19 and TRBJ2-7; the match to TRBD2 covers 11 bases. Trimming at V came to 6 bases and at J to 4 bases, leaving 8 bases not matched to a gene. The CDR3 length is 15 residues. Germline CDR1 is LNHDA and CDR2 is SQIVND (reference sequence).

J is TRBJ2-7 and V is TRBV6-5, with 9 bases aligning to TRBD1. The CDR3 is 15 amino acids. With V trimmed by 0 bases and J by 2 bases, 2 bases remained unmatched. Germline V gene sequence: CDR1 MNHEY, CDR2 SVGAGI. The CDR3 protein is CASSYSGTGTYEQYF. In DNA form, the CDR3 reads TGTGCCAGCAGTTACTCGGGGACAGGGACCTACGAGCAGTACTTC.

This clone ranks as medium-sized. V gene TRBV29-1 combines with J gene TRBJ1-5; D might be TRBD1 (5 bases). This CDR3 spans 13 amino acids. The germline CDR1 and CDR2 sequences are SQVTM and ANQGSEA. The V gene lost 6 bases and the J gene lost 5 bases, with 14 bases spanning the gap. DNA of the CDR3: TGCAGCGTGCGGCGGGGGGACTATCAGCCCCAGCATTTT. This codes for CSVRRGDYQPQHF.